This paragraph covers one TCR beta chain sequence. Profiled with immunoSEQ multiplex PCR; TCRdb holds only in-frame clones, not every one. The sample lists roughly 42,000 clones, almost 95% occurring once. The sample comes from a study of T cell changes during pregnancy in multiple sclerosis. The germline V and J ends were trimmed by 4 bases and 8 bases, with 8 bases remaining between them. CDR1 and CDR2 from the germline V gene are SEHNR and FQNEAQ (reference sequence). The CDR3 contains 11 residues. Sample: CD4+ T cells from peripheral blood mononuclear cells, taken after pregnancy. The rearrangement joins TRBV7-9 to TRBJ1-2; D remains unclear. This sequence was found in a female donor with multiple sclerosis, enrolled in a pregnancy study. CDR3 residues: CASSSLPGYTF. Written as DNA, the CDR3 is TGTGCCAGCAGCTCCCTCCCGGGCTACACCTTC.